This record covers a single TCR beta chain. No cognate antigen has been identified for it. No per-base quality is available; no much larger clone lies one base away. Library generation was performed with the immunoSEQ multiplex PCR assay. TCRdb mirrors the immuneACCESS table, restricted to in-frame sequences. Some clones are absent from its copies; in checked studies, under half trace to an unresolved V gene, and the reason for the others is unknown. The sample table lists about 35,000 clones, about 88% of them with a count of one. The top ten hold approximately 5.1% of the sample. This specimen comes from a study of T cell changes during pregnancy in multiple sclerosis (dated by TCRdb to the late 2010s). About the investigation overall: In women with multiple sclerosis, the researchers looked at how the T cell repertoire shifted as pregnancy progressed.

The source material was peripheral blood, sampled in the third trimester of pregnancy. The TCR sequence derives from a female donor in good health, enrolled as a control in a pregnancy study.

The nucleotide sequence is TGTGCCAGCAGCTTAGCTTCTCCCTACGAGCAGTACTTC. The encoded protein is CASSLASPYEQYF. The chain is assembled from TRBV7-8 and TRBJ2-7; the D gene is not confidently resolved. The CDR3, cysteine through phenylalanine, is 13 amino acids long. The only DNA kept is the CDR3, 39 bases in frame from the first base. Between the V and J ends, shortened by 0 bases and 2 bases respectively, the junction contains 5 bases. CDR1 and CDR2 were assigned from the germline V gene as SGHVS and FQNEAQ.